One and the same sample provided the 6 T cell receptor beta chains below, sequenced in a study of blood T cells in healthy people across ages. With a J-beta primer mix and a sample-barcoded 5' primer, a second PCR ran about 7 to 11 cycles. MiXCR, applied by TCRdb to the 5' RACE reads, yields one record per CDR3 protein. The table includes around 990,000 distinct CDR3 sequences, approximately 25% detected once. This same sample was also taken into another study, of T cells of mothers and their children.

Source material: blood. The origin of the receptors is a girl aged 2 to 10 in good health.

This sequence joins TRBV29-1 and TRBJ2-5, with D uncertain. From germline, CDR1 is SQVTM and CDR2 ANQGSEA. Trimming cost V 8 bases and J 5 bases, with 9 bases left between them. This CDR3 region has 10 residues. In DNA, the CDR3 is TGCAGCTGTTTAAGGGAGACCCAGTACTTC. It specifies CSCLRETQYF.

A few counts support this clonotype. The chain couples TRBV10-3 to TRBJ1-2, with 8 bases matching TRBD1. Trimming took 4 bases from V and 1 from J; bases not matched to a gene: 5. The germline V gene encodes CDR1 ENHRY and CDR2 SYGVKD. CDR3 length: 15 amino acids. CDR3 loop: CAISGTGGGNYGYTF. The CDR3 DNA sequence: TGTGCCATCAGTGGAACAGGGGGAGGTAACTATGGCTACACCTTC.

The sample holds a few counts of this clonotype. CDR3: CASSSDREGRELFF. DNA of the CDR3: TGTGCCAGCAGCTCAGACAGGGAGGGACGGGAGCTGTTTTTT. V usage is TRBV5-6 and J usage is TRBJ2-2; D possibly matches TRBD1 or TRBD2 (7 bases each). The ends were cut back, 3 bases at V and 9 bases at J, with 15 bases in the middle. CDR3 length: 14 residues. Germline V gene sequence: CDR1 SGHDT, CDR2 YYEEEE.

The J gene is TRBJ2-5, the V gene TRBV10-3; TRBD2 might be the D (7 bases). Per the germline V gene, CDR1 is ENHRY and CDR2 is SYGVKD. V was cut by 9 bases and J by 5 bases, with 16 bases left in between. The CDR3 is made up of 13 amino acids. The CDR3 nucleotides read TGTGCCATGTCGGGAGGAGGGGGGGAGACCCAGTACTTC. Protein: CAMSGGGGETQYF.

The chain carries TRBV12-3 or TRBV12-4 and TRBJ2-7, with TRBD1 identical over 7 bases. The CDR3 is made up of 14 amino acids. Trimming took 5 bases from V and 2 from J; bases not matched to a gene: 6. The CDR3 reads CASSKRDRPYEQYF. The CDR3 region has the DNA TGTGCCAGCAGTAAACGGGACAGACCCTACGAGCAGTACTTC.

The CDR3 spells CSAKDYQETQYF. The DNA of the CDR3 is TGCAGTGCTAAAGACTACCAAGAGACCCAGTACTTC. The chain uses TRBV20-1 and TRBJ2-5; D unresolved. V was pared by 4 bases and J by 0 bases, with 6 bases between. CDR1 is DFQATT and CDR2 is SNEGSKA in the germline V gene (reference sequence). The CDR3 extends over 12 amino acids.